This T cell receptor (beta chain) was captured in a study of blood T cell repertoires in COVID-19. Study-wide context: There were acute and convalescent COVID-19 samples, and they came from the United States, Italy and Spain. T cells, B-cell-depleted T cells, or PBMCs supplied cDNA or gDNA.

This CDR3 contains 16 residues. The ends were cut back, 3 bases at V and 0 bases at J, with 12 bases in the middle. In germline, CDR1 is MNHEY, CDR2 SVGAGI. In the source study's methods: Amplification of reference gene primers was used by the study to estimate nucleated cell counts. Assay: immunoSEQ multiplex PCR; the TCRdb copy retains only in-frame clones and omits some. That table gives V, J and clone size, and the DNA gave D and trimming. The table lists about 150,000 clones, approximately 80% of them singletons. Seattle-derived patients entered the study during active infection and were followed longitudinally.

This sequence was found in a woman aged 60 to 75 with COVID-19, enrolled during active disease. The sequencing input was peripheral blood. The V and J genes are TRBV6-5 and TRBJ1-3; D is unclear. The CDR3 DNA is TGTGCCAGCAGTTATCCACCGGGAGGCTCTGGAAACACCATATATTTT. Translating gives CASSYPPGGSGNTIYF.